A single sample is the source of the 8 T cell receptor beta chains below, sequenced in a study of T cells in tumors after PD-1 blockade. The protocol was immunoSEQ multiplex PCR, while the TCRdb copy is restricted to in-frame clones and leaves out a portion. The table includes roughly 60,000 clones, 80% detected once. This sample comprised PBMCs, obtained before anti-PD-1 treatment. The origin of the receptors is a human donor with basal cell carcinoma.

The CDR3, as DNA: TGTGCCTGGATGGGGCAAGGTTTCGCCGGGGAGCTGTTTTTT. This translates into CAWMGQGFAGELFF. The chain employs TRBV30 and TRBJ2-2; weak D call: TRBD1 (5 bases). CDR3 size: 14 residues. Looked up from germline, CDR1 is GTSNPN and CDR2 is SVGIG (reference sequence). The germline V and J ends were trimmed by 4 bases and 6 bases, with 15 bases remaining between them.

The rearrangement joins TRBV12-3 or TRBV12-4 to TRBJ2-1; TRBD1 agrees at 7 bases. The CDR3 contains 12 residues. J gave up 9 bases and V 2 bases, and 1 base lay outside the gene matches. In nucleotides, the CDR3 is TGTGCCAGCAGTTTATCAGGGGGTGAGCAGTTCTTC. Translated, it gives CASSLSGGEQFF.

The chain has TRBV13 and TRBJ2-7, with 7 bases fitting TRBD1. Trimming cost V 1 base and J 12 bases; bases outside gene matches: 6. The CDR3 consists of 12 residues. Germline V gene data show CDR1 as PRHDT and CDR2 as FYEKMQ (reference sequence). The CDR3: CASSLAKQGTYF. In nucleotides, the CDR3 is TGTGCCAGCAGCTTAGCAAAACAGGGGACGTACTTC.

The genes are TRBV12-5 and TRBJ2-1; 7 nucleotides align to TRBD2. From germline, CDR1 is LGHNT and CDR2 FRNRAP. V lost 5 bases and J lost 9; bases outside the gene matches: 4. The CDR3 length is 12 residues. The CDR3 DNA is TGTGCTAGTGGTCCTGGCGGGGGTGAGCAGTTCTTC. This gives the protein CASGPGGGEQFF.

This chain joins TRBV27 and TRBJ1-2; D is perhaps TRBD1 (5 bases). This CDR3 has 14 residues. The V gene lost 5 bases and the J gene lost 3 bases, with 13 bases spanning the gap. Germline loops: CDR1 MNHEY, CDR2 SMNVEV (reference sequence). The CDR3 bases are TGTGCCAGCAGTCTCGGGAGGGGTGACTATGGCTACACCTTC. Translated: CASSLGRGDYGYTF.

This chain's CDR3 is CAIMTDSSGNTIYF. CDR3 nucleotide sequence: TGTGCCATCATGACAGATTCCTCTGGAAACACCATATATTTT. This chain joins TRBV10-3 and TRBJ1-3; a weak D match, TRBD1 (5 bases). There are 14 residues in the CDR3. Germline CDR1 and CDR2: ENHRY and SYGVKD. The germline V and J ends were trimmed by 7 bases and 0 bases, with 10 bases remaining between them.

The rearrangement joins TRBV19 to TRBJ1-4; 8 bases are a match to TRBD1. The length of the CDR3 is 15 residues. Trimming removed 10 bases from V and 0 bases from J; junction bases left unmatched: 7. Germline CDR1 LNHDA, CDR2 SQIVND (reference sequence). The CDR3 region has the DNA TGTGCCACTGCGACAGGGGTTGCAACTAATGAAAAACTGTTTTTT. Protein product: CATATGVATNEKLFF.

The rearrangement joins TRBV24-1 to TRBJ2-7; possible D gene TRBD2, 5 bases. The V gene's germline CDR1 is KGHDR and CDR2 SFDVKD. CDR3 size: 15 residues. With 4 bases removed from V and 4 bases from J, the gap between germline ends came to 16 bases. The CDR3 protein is CATSEVEGLKYEQYF. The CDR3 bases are TGTGCCACCAGTGAGGTTGAAGGACTCAAGTACGAGCAGTACTTC.